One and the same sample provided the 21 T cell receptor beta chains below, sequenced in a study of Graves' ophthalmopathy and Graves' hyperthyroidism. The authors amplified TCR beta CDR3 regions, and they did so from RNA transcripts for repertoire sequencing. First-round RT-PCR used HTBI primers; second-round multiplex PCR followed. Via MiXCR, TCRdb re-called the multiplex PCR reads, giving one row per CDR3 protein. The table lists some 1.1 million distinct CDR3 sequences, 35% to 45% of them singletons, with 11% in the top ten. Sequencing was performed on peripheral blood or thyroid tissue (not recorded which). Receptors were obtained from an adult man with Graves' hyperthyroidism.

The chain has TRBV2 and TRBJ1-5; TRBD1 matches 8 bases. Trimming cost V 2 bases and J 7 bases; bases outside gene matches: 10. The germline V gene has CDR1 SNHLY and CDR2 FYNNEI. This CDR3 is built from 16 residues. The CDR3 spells CASSERAGQGRQPQHF. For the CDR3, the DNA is TGTGCCAGCAGTGAACGCGCTGGACAGGGACGGCAGCCCCAGCATTTT.

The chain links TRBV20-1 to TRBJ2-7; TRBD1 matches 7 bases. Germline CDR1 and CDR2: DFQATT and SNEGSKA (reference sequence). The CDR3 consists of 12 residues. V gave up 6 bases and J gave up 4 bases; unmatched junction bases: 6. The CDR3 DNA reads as TGCAGTGCCGAAGGGGGCTTTTACGAGCAGTACTTC. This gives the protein CSAEGGFYEQYF.

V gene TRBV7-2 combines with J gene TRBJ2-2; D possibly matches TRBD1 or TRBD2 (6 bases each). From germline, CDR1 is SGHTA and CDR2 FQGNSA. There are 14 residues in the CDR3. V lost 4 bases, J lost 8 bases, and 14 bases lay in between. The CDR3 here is CASSSEIGGGELFF. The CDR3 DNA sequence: TGTGCCAGCAGCTCAGAAATAGGGGGGGGGGAGCTGTTTTTT.

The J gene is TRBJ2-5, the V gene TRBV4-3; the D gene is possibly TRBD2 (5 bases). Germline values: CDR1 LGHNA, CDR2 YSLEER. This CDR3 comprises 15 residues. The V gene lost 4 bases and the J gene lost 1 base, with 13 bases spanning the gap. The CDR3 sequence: CASSLVGAAQETQYF. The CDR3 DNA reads TGCGCCAGCAGCCTGGTAGGAGCGGCCCAAGAGACCCAGTACTTC.

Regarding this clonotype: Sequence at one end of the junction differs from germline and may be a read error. This CDR3 reads CANSGRSLTYEQYF. The CDR3 DNA follows: TGTGCCAACAGTGGAAGAAGTCTTACCTACGAGCAGTACTTC. The chain is built from TRBV24-1 and TRBJ2-7; D is ambiguous. CDR1 is KGHDR, CDR2 SFDVKD, per germline. The CDR3 has 14 amino acids.

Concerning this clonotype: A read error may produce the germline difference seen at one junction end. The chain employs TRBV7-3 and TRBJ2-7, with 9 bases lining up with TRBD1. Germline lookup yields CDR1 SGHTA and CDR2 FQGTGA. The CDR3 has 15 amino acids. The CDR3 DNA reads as TGCGCCAGCAGCGAACAACAGGGGGCTACCTACGAGCAGTACTTC. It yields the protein CASSEQQGATYEQYF.

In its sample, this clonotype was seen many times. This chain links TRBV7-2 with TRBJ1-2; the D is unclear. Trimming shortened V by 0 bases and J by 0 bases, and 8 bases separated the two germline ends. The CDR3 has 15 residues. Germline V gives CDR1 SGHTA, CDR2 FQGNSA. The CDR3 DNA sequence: TGTGCCAGCAGCTTAGCGCCAGGAGCTAACTATGGCTACACCTTC. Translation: CASSLAPGANYGYTF.

The chain's CDR3 is CASRKQGVGETQYF. CDR3 DNA sequence: TGTGCCAGCAGGAAGCAGGGTGTTGGAGAGACCCAGTACTTC. The rearrangement links TRBV5-8 to TRBJ2-5, with D possibly being TRBD1 (5 bases). Germline V gives CDR1 SGHTS, CDR2 YDEGEE. V was shortened by 5 bases and J by 4 bases, with 15 bases between the two germline ends. CDR3 size: 14 residues.

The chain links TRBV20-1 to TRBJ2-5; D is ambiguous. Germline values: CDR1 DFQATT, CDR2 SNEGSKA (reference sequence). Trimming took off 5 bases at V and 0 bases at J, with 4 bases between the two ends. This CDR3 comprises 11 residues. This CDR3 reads CSAPDQETQYF. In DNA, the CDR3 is TGCAGTGCTCCGGACCAAGAGACCCAGTACTTC.

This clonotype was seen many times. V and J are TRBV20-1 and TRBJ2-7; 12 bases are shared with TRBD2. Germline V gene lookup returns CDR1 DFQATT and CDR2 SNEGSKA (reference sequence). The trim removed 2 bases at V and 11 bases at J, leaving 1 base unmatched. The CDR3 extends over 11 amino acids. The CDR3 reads CSARRLAGEYF. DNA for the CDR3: TGCAGTGCTAGAAGACTAGCGGGGGAGTACTTC.

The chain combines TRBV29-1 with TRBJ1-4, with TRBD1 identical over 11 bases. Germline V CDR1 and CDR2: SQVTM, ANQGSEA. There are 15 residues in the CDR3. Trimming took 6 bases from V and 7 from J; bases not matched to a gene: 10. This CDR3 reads CSVGTSGTGGEKLFF. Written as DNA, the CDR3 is TGCAGCGTCGGGACTAGCGGGACAGGGGGTGAAAAACTGTTTTTT. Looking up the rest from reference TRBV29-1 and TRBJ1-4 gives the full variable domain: SAVISQKPSRDICQRGTSLTIQCQVDSQVTMMFWYRQQPGQSLTLIATANQGSEATYESGFVIDKFPISRPNLTFSTLTVSNMSPEDSSIYLCSVGTSGTGGEKLFFGSGTQLSVL.

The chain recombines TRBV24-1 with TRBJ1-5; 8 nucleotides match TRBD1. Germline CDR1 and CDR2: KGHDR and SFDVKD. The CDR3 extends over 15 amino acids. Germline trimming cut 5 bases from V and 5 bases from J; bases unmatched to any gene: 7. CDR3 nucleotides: TGTGCCACCAGTGGCCAACAGGACAGGGATCAGCCCCAGCATTTT. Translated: CATSGQQDRDQPQHF.

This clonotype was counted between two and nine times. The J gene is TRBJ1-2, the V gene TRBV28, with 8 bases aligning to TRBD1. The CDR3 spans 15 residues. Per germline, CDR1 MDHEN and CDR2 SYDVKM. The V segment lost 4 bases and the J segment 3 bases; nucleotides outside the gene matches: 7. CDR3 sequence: CASSSPTGAYYGYTF. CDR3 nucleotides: TGTGCCAGCAGTTCCCCGACAGGGGCATACTATGGCTACACCTTC.

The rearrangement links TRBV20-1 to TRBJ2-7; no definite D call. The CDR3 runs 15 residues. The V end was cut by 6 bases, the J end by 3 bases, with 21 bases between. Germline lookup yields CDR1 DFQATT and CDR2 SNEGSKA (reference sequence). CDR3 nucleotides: TGCAGTGCGCTAGGAGAAATGCCCACGGACTACGAGCAGTACTTC. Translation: CSALGEMPTDYEQYF.

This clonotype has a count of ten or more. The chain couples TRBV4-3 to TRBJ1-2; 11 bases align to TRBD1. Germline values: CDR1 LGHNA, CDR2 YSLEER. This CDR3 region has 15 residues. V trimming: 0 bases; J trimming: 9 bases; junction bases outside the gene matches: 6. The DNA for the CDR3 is TGCGCCAGCAGCCAAGATAGGACAGGGGGCGATCGCTACACCTTC. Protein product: CASSQDRTGGDRYTF.

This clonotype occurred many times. CDR3 region: CASSQDNEETQYF. The DNA of the CDR3 is TGCGCCAGCAGCCAAGACAACGAAGAGACCCAGTACTTC. The rearrangement joins TRBV4-3 to TRBJ2-5; D is ambiguous. The V gene lost 0 bases and the J gene lost 3 bases, with 5 bases spanning the gap. The CDR3 totals 13 residues. Germline CDR1 reads LGHNA; CDR2 reads YSLEER.

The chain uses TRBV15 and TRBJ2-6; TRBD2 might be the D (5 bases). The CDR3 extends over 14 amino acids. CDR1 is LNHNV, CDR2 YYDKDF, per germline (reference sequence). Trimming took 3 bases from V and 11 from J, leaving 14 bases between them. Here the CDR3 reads CATSREAAAYVLTF. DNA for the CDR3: TGTGCCACCAGCAGGGAAGCGGCAGCCTACGTCCTGACTTTC.

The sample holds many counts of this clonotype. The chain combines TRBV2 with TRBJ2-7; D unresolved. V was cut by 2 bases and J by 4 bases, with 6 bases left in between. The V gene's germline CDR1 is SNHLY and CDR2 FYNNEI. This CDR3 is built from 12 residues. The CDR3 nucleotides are TGTGCCAGCAGTGAATTCGTTTACGAGCAGTACTTC. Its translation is CASSEFVYEQYF.

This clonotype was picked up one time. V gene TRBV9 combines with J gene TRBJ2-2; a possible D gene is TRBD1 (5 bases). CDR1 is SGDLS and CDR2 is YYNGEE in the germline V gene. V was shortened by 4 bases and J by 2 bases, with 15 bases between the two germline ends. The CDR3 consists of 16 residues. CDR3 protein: CASSLRQRTNTGELFF. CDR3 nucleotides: TGTGCCAGCAGCCTGAGACAGAGAACCAACACCGGGGAGCTGTTTTTT.

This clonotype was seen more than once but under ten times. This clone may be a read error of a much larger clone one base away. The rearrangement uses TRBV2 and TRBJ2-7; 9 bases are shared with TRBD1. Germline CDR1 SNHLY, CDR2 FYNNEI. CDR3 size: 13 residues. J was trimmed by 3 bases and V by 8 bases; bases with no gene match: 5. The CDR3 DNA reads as TGTGCCAGCGGGGAGACAGGGGGCTACGAGCAGTACTTC. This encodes CASGETGGYEQYF. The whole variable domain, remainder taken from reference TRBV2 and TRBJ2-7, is EPEVTQTPSHQVTQMGQEVILRCVPISNHLYFYWYRQILGQKVEFLVSFYNNEISEKSEIFDDQFSVERPDGSNFTLKIRSTKLEDSAMYFCASGETGGYEQYFGPGTRLTVT.

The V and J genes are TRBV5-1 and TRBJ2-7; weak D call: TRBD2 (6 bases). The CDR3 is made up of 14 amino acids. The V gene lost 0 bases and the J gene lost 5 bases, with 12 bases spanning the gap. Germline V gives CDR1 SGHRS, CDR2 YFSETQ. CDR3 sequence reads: CASSLGRRADEQYF. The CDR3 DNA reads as TGCGCCAGCAGCTTGGGTCGGAGGGCCGACGAGCAGTACTTC.